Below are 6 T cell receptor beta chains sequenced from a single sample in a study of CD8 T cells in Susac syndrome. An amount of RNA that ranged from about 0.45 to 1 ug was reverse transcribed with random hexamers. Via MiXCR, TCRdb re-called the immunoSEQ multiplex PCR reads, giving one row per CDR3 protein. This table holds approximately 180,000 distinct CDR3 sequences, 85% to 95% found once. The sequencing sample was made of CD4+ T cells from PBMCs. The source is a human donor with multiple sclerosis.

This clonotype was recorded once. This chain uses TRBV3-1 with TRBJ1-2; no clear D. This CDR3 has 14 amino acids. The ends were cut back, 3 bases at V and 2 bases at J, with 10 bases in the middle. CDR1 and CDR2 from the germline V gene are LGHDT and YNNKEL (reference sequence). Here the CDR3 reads CASSHRTVNYGYTF. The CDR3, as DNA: TGTGCCAGCAGCCACCGGACCGTAAACTATGGCTACACCTTC.

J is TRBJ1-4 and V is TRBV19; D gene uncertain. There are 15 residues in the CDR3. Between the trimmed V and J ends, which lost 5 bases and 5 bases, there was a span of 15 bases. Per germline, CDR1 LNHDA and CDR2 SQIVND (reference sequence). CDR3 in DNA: TGTGCCAGTAGTGCCGGAGTAGGGCCAAATGAAAAACTGTTTTTT. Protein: CASSAGVGPNEKLFF.

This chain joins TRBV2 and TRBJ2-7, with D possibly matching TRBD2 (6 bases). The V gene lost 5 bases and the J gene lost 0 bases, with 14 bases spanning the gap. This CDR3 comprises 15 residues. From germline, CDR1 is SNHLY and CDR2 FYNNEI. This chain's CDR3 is CASSLGGYISYEQYF. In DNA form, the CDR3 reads TGTGCCAGCAGTTTGGGAGGATATATCTCCTACGAGCAGTACTTC.

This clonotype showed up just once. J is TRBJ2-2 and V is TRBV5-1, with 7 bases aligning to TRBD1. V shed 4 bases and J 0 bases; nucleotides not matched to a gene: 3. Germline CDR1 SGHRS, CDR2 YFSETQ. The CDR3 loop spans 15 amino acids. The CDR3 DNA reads TGCGCCAGCAGCGAGGGACAGACGAACACCGGGGAGCTGTTTTTT. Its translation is CASSEGQTNTGELFF.

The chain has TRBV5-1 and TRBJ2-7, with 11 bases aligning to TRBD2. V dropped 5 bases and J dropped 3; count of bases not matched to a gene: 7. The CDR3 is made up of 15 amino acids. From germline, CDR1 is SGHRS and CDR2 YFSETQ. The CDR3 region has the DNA TGCGCCAGCAGTGAAACCGGGACTAGCGGCTACGAGCAGTACTTC. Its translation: CASSETGTSGYEQYF.

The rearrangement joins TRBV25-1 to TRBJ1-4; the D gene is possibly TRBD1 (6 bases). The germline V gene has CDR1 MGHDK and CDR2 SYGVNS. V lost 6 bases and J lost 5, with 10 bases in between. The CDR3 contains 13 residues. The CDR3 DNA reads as TGTGCCAGCAGGGCCAGGGGAAATGAAAAACTGTTTTTT. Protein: CASRARGNEKLFF.